The 30 T cell receptor beta chains below all came from one sample that was sequenced in a study of tumor and adjacent non-tumor tissue in lung cancer. No cell sorting was done before RNA was extracted from the tissue. More than 3 cm separated this lung sample from the edge of the tumor. The library came from three nested PCR rounds adapted from ARM-PCR protocols. TCRdb processed the multiplex PCR reads anew with MiXCR; each CDR3 protein has one entry. The table shows about 80,000 distinct CDR3 sequences, with roughly 80% occurring only once. Sample: distant non-tumor lung tissue. The receptor source for this set is a man in his sixties with non-small cell lung cancer.

This clonotype showed up just once. One junction end disagrees with the germline gene, perhaps due to a read error. The chain joins TRBV5-8 to TRBJ1-2; D perhaps matches TRBD1 (5 bases). The CDR3 spans 14 residues. Germline V gene sequence: CDR1 SGHTS, CDR2 YDEGEE. CDR3 protein: CASTLGGTVYGYTF. DNA for the CDR3: TGTGCCAGCACCTTGGGCGGGACCGTGTATGGCTACACATTC.

To note about this clonotype: One end of the junction fails to match germline, which may point to a read error. The rearrangement joins TRBV20-1 to TRBJ1-1, with no clear D. Germline CDR1 reads DFQATT; CDR2 reads SNEGSKA (reference sequence). The CDR3 extends over 12 amino acids. The CDR3 sequence: CSARDQDTEDFF. CDR3 bases: TGCAGTGCTAGAGACCAAGACACTGAAGATTTCTTT.

As for this clonotype: The conserved final phenylalanine or tryptophan is absent from the CDR3, which likely points to a read error. V and J are TRBV12-3 or TRBV12-4 and TRBJ2-1; 12 bases line up with TRBD2. The CDR3 is 17 residues long. V lost 4 bases, J lost 5 bases, and 9 bases stayed unmatched. Written as DNA, the CDR3 is TGTGCCAGCAGTTCTGGGACTAGCGGGTGGACCAACAATGAGCAGTTCATC. Translation gives CASSSGTSGWTNNEQFI.

This clonotype was observed a single time. Likely a read error: the CDR3 ends without its conserved phenylalanine or tryptophan. This chain links TRBV6-1 with TRBJ2-5, with a tentative D call TRBD1 (6 bases). Deletions cut 1 base from V and 5 bases from J, with 11 bases between. This CDR3 is built from 14 residues. CDR1 is MNHNS and CDR2 is SASEGT in the germline V gene. This chain's CDR3 is CASSEGTAHETQYI. As DNA, the CDR3 is TGTGCCAGCAGTGAAGGGACAGCCCATGAGACCCAGTACATC.

Notes on this clonotype: Germline and junction disagree at one end, which may indicate a read error. CDR3 coding DNA: TGTGCCAGTAGCCATGAAATGGTTCGTGATCAGTTCTTC. This gives the protein CASSHEMVRDQFF. The chain recombines TRBV4-2 with TRBJ2-1; D uncertain. CDR3 size: 13 residues. Germline assignment: CDR1 LGHNA and CDR2 YNFKEQ.

Worth noting for this clonotype: A much larger clone lies one base from this, so it may be a read error. The J gene is TRBJ2-3, the V gene TRBV28; D is perhaps TRBD2 (6 bases). There are 16 residues in the CDR3. Germline V gene lookup returns CDR1 MDHEN and CDR2 SYDVKM. The CDR3 here is CTSSLDGSAGTDTQYF. The CDR3 DNA follows: TGTACCAGCAGTTTAGATGGCAGCGCGGGGACAGATACGCAGTATTTT. The full variable domain, with the rest looked up from reference TRBV28 and TRBJ2-3, is DVKVTQSSRYLVKRTGEKVFLECVQDMDHENMFWYRQDPGLGLRLIYFSYDVKMKEKGDIPEGYSVSREKKERFSLILESASTNQTSMYLCTSSLDGSAGTDTQYFGPGTRLTVL.

The chain has TRBV4-3 and TRBJ1-4; D is unclear. The CDR3 is 15 residues long. Per the germline V gene, CDR1 is LGHNA and CDR2 is YSLEER. CDR3 coding DNA: TGCGTCAACAGCCAAGACGGTGCGACTAATGAAAAACTGTTTTTT. Protein product: CVNSQDGATNEKLFF.

The table lists this clonotype with a count of one. The genes are TRBV28 and TRBJ2-3; no clear D gene. This CDR3 has 15 amino acids. Per germline, CDR1 MDHEN and CDR2 SYDVKM. V lost 9 bases and J lost 6, with 22 bases in between. The CDR3 region is CASSNPSSLRDTQYF. The CDR3 bases are TGTGCCAGTAGTAACCCTTCCAGTTTAAGGGATACGCAGTATTTT.

This clonotype was seen a few times. Compared with germline, one end of the junction differs, possibly owing to a read error. The chain carries TRBV5-1 and TRBJ1-1; no firm D call. The CDR3 spans 13 residues. The germline V gene has CDR1 SGHRS and CDR2 YFSETQ. The CDR3: CANSFTSNTEAFF. The CDR3 bases are TGCGCCAACAGCTTTACCTCGAACACTGAAGCTTTCTTT.

As to this clonotype: This sequence may be a read error, since a much larger clone differs from it by one base. This rearrangement joins TRBV6-4 to TRBJ2-3; the D is unclear. Germline lookup yields CDR1 MRHNA and CDR2 SNTAGT. The CDR3 has 13 residues. The V end was cut by 3 bases, the J end by 4 bases, with 8 bases between. CDR3 bases: TGTGCCAGCAGTGAAAGGAGCGCAGATACGCAGTATTTT. The encoded protein is CASSERSADTQYF.

Points on this clonotype: Relative to the germline gene, one junction end is altered; a read error may explain this. The genes are TRBV20-1 and TRBJ2-1; 8 nucleotides agree with TRBD2. Germline CDR1 and CDR2: DFQATT and SNEGSKA (reference sequence). The CDR3 runs to 14 residues. Here the CDR3 DNA reads TGCAGGGCTAGTGTTCGGGGGGGACATGGTGGGCAGTTCTTC. Encoded protein: CRASVRGGHGGQFF.

For this clonotype: This sequence may be a read error, since a much larger clone differs from it by one base. The V call is TRBV20-1, the J call TRBJ2-1, with D tentatively TRBD1 (5 bases). Germline CDR1 DFQATT, CDR2 SNEGSKA (reference sequence). There are 15 residues in the CDR3. Trimming removed 7 bases from V and 6 bases from J, with 22 bases in between. This CDR3 reads CSVGDLSGHGNEQFF. As DNA, the CDR3 is TGCAGTGTTGGAGATCTTTCAGGGCATGGCAATGAGCAGTTCTTC.

With regard to this clonotype: The conserved final phenylalanine or tryptophan is absent from the CDR3, which likely points to a read error. The V gene is TRBV20-1, the J gene TRBJ2-7; D gene ambiguous. V lost 3 bases, J lost 4 bases, and 13 bases lay in between. CDR1 is DFQATT and CDR2 is SNEGSKA in the germline V gene (reference sequence). CDR3 length: 13 residues. CDR3 loop: CSARPASSYEQYY. CDR3 DNA sequence: TGCAGTGCTAGGCCAGCCAGCTCTTACGAGCAGTACTAC.

This clonotype has only one observation. This rearrangement joins TRBV13 to TRBJ1-2, with D possibly TRBD1 on 6 matching bases. V was shortened by 4 bases and J by 6 bases, with 15 bases between the two germline ends. In germline, CDR1 is PRHDT, CDR2 FYEKMQ (reference sequence). The CDR3 runs to 14 residues. DNA for the CDR3: TGTGCCAGCAGCTCGACAGTGCGGGACAATGGCTACACCTTC. Translated, it gives CASSSTVRDNGYTF.

Notes on this clonotype: Because the CDR3 is missing its conserved closing phenylalanine or tryptophan, this is likely a read error. CDR3 amino acids: CSASALTYEQYL. CDR3 nucleotides: TGCAGTGCTAGTGCGCTCACGTACGAGCAGTACTTA. This sequence joins TRBV20-1 and TRBJ2-7, with D hard to call. This CDR3 comprises 12 residues. V was trimmed by 3 bases and J by 4 bases, leaving 10 bases between them. Germline V gives CDR1 DFQATT, CDR2 SNEGSKA (reference sequence).

This clonotype was detected only once. Here the CDR3 omits its conserved ending phenylalanine or tryptophan, so a read error is the likely source. No DNA is shown, since the ends of the CDR3 on it are uncertain; the CDR3 is the one TCRdb lists. The rearrangement joins TRBV11-2 to TRBJ2-6; the listed D gene, TRBD1, was not tested against the DNA. Germline V gives CDR1 SGHAT, CDR2 FQNNGV. The CDR3 is 19 residues long, counting both termini. The CDR3 spells CASSLVPEDRPSGANVLTL.

As to this clonotype: The conserved final phenylalanine or tryptophan is absent from the CDR3, which likely points to a read error. The rearrangement uses TRBV20-1 and TRBJ2-3, with a tentative D call TRBD2 (6 bases). From germline, CDR1 is DFQATT and CDR2 SNEGSKA (reference sequence). The CDR3 sequence is 14 residues long. V was pared by 1 base and J by 5 bases, with 13 bases between. The CDR3 sequence: CSARVEKGLDTQYI. CDR3 bases: TGCAGTGCTAGAGTGGAAAAGGGACTAGATACGCAGTATATT.

As regards this clonotype: Since no conserved phenylalanine or tryptophan closes the CDR3, a read error is the likely cause. The genes are TRBV20-1 and TRBJ2-7, with 9 bases identical to TRBD2. Germline V CDR1 and CDR2: DFQATT, SNEGSKA (reference sequence). This CDR3 region has 14 residues. The CDR3 sequence is CSVRDAGLADEQYL. Written as DNA, the CDR3 is TGCAGTGTTAGAGATGCGGGACTAGCTGACGAGCAGTACTTA.

For this clonotype: The junction differs from germline at one of its ends, possibly a read error. V usage is TRBV6-5 and J usage is TRBJ2-3, with D maybe TRBD2 (5 bases). The CDR3 is made up of 12 amino acids. Germline lookup yields CDR1 MNHEY and CDR2 SVGAGI. CDR3 protein: CASIAGTETQYF. CDR3 sequence (DNA): TGTGCCAGCATCGCGGGCACAGAAACGCAGTATTTT.

Concerning this clonotype: A read error may account for a junction end that differs from germline. This chain connects TRBV20-1 to TRBJ2-1, with a tentative D call TRBD2 (5 bases). The CDR3 spans 15 residues. Germline CDR1 and CDR2: DFQATT and SNEGSKA (reference sequence). The CDR3 bases are TGTAGTGCTAGAGATGGGCCTAGCAGCTACAATGAGCAGATCTTC. This sequence encodes CSARDGPSSYNEQIF.

A remark on this clonotype: A much larger clone is a single base away; this may be a read error. The CDR3 is CASTLAGGLYNEQFF. CDR3 nucleotide sequence: TGTGCCAGCACTTTGGCGGGGGGCCTGTACAATGAGCAGTTCTTC. This chain connects TRBV12-3 or TRBV12-4 to TRBJ2-1, with TRBD2 matching 8 bases. The CDR3 length is 15 residues. The V and J ends lost 7 bases and 4 bases, in that order; junction bases with no gene match: 9.

This clonotype showed up just once. Germline is not matched at one junction end, which may reflect a read error. This chain uses TRBV5-1 with TRBJ2-2; TRBD2 matches 7 bases. This CDR3 region has 15 residues. Germline CDR1 reads SGHRS; CDR2 reads YFSETQ. The CDR3 bases are TGCGCTAGCAGCGTGGGACTAACCAGCACCGGGGAGCTGTTTTTT. Its translation is CASSVGLTSTGELFF.

The count of this clonotype is one. V usage is TRBV11-3 and J usage is TRBJ2-3; weak D call: TRBD2 (5 bases). Trimming stripped 5 bases from V and 11 bases from J, with 29 bases between. The CDR3 runs to 17 residues. Germline CDR1 reads SGHNT; CDR2 reads YENEEA. The CDR3 sequence is CASSLESGVSSTDEQYF. As DNA, the CDR3 is TGTGCCAGCAGCCTCGAATCCGGGGTTTCTAGCACAGATGAGCAGTATTTT.

V and J are TRBV6-5 and TRBJ2-3; D is perhaps TRBD2 (5 bases). Germline V gives CDR1 MNHEY, CDR2 SVGAGI. CDR3 length: 12 amino acids. The CDR3 DNA is TGTGGCTGTAGCGCAGGCACAGATACGCAGTATTTT. Protein sequence: CGCSAGTDTQYF.

The chain has TRBV11-2 and TRBJ2-3; weak D call: TRBD2 (5 bases). The CDR3 is 15 amino acids. Germline V CDR1 and CDR2: SGHAT, FQNNGV. Trimming pared 3 bases from V and 15 bases from J, leaving 25 bases between. In DNA, the CDR3 is TGTGCCAGCAGCTTTTTCCTAGCCGTGGCAGATATGCAATATTTT. Amino acids: CASSFFLAVADMQYF.

This chain joins TRBV12-3 or TRBV12-4 and TRBJ1-1; D gene uncertain. The CDR3 consists of 15 residues. The V end was cut by 7 bases, the J end by 0 bases, with 15 bases between. CDR3 sequence reads: CASNFQEILNTEAFF. The CDR3 DNA is TGTGCCAGCAATTTCCAAGAGATACTGAACACTGAAGCTTTCTTT.

Comments on this clonotype: One junction end disagrees with the germline gene, perhaps due to a read error. The chain uses TRBV11-2 and TRBJ2-7; 9 bases map to TRBD1. Germline CDR1 SGHAT, CDR2 FQNNGV. This CDR3 has 14 residues. DNA for the CDR3: TGTGCCAGCACTTACGGGACAGGGCCCTACGAGCAATACTTC. Translated: CASTYGTGPYEQYF. Complete variable domain (other parts from reference TRBV11-2 and TRBJ2-7): EAGVAQSPRYKIIEKRQSVAFWCNPISGHATLYWYQQILGQGPKLLIQFQNNGVVDDSQLPKDRFSAERLKGVDSTLKIQPAKLEDSAVYLCASTYGTGPYEQYFGPGTRLTVT.

Regarding this clonotype: At one of its ends the junction is not consistent with the germline gene, which may arise from a read error. The chain employs TRBV20-1 and TRBJ2-7; 9 bases match TRBD2. The CDR3 extends over 17 amino acids. Germline-derived CDR1 and CDR2 are DFQATT and SNEGSKA (reference sequence). The CDR3 coding sequence is TGCATTGCTAGAGGTTGGGGTAGCGGGAGATCCTCCTACGAGCAGTACTTC. The encoded protein is CIARGWGSGRSSYEQYF.

V and J are TRBV4-3 and TRBJ2-3; 11 nucleotides match TRBD1. The CDR3 has 15 residues. The V gene's germline CDR1 is LGHNA and CDR2 YSLEER. The CDR3 loop is CSSSLGTGGSDTQYF. In DNA form, the CDR3 reads TGCAGCAGCAGTCTCGGGACAGGGGGGTCGGATACGCAGTATTTT.

This clonotype was observed at least ten times. V is TRBV6-4 and J is TRBJ1-2, with unresolved D. Trimming took 0 bases from V and 8 from J, leaving 7 bases between them. This CDR3 has 12 amino acids. The germline V gene has CDR1 MRHNA and CDR2 SNTAGT. CDR3 sequence (DNA): TGTGCCAGCAGTGACTCAGGGTTCGGCTACACCTTC. The encoded protein is CASSDSGFGYTF.